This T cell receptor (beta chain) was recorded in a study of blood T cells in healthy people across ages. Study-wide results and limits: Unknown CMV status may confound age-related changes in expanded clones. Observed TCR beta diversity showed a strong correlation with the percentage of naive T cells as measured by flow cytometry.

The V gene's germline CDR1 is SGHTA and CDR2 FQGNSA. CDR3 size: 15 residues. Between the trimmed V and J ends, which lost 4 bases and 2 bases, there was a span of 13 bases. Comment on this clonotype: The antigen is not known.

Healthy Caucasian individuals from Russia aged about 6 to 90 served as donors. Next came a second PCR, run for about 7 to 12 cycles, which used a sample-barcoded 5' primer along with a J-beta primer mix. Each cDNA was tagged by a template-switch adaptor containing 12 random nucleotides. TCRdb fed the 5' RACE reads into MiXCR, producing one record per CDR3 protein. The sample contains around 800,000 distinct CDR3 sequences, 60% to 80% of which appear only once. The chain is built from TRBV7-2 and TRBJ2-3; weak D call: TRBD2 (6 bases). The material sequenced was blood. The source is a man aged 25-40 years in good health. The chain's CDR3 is CASSSEGFITDTQYF. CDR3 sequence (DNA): TGTGCCAGCAGCTCGGAGGGGTTCATCACAGATACGCAGTATTTT.